This note documents a single T cell receptor beta chain sequence. What it binds is not known. The sample originates from a study of T-cell memory formation after mild COVID-19. V was clipped by 1 base and J by 7 bases, with 10 bases between them. There are 13 residues in the CDR3. The germline CDR1 and CDR2 sequences are LGHDT and YNNKEL (reference sequence). UMIs and sample barcodes were carried by the TCR alpha and TCR beta cDNA libraries that 5'RACE produced using constant-segment primers. One entry per CDR3 protein results from TCRdb running MiXCR on the 5' RACE reads. The sample has around 530,000 distinct CDR3 sequences, about 20% seen once. Study-wide findings and caveats: Contracting clones from day 15 to 85 had balanced CD4/CD8; later expanders favoured CD4+.

The clonotype comes from an adult woman who had mild COVID-19 (a few samples of this study predate the infection). Cell type and time point are not known. This sequence joins TRBV3-1 and TRBJ1-2; D gene ambiguous. Sequencing was carried out using PBMCs or a T cell subset sorted from them (not recorded which). As DNA, the CDR3 is TGTGCCAGCAGCCAAGCGTCGAATAGTGGCTACACCTTC. Translating it yields CASSQASNSGYTF.